This note documents a single T cell receptor (beta chain) sequence. As yet, its antigen is unknown. The record originates from a study of graft-versus-host responses after intestinal transplantation. The wider study: Among the recipients, transplants were multivisceral, liver-intestinal, or isolated intestinal.

The V and J ends lost 1 base and 3 bases, in that order; junction bases with no gene match: 6. Germline CDR1 reads SGHTA; CDR2 reads FQGTGA. The length of the CDR3 is 16 residues. Profiling relied on immunoSEQ multiplex PCR, and the TCRdb table lists in-frame clones only, not all of them. The data contain about 100,000 clones, approximately 84% of them singletons. Whole-study findings and limits: Where graft-donor T cell macrochimerism was present, patients had high graft-versus-host to host-versus-graft clonal ratios in allografts.

This receptor was taken from a human donor who was the organ donor for an intestinal transplant. The chain recombines TRBV7-3 with TRBJ2-3, with TRBD2 matching 8 bases. The sample consisted of unstimulated CD4+ T cells sorted from spleen or lymph node cells, taken before transplant. This chain's CDR3 is CASSLRASGLTDTQYF. CDR3 nucleotide sequence: TGTGCCAGCAGCTTAAGGGCTAGCGGGCTTACAGATACGCAGTATTTT.